This T cell receptor beta chain was retrieved from a study of CD8+CD57+ T cells in acquired aplastic anemia. Overall study findings and caveats: Patients and controls had in common around 29 CD8+ CDR3 sequences.

Per the germline V gene, CDR1 is SGHAT and CDR2 is FQNNGV. The CDR3 is 15 residues long. Trimming removed 1 base from V and 7 bases from J; junction bases left unmatched: 9. Genomic DNA templated the TCR beta VDJ and CDR3 profiling. TCRdb re-derived calls from the reads in MiXCR, one entry per CDR3 protein. This sample has roughly 420,000 distinct CDR3 sequences, with around 68% found just once. This clonotype was observed many times. Its target is unknown. The V call is TRBV11-2, the J call TRBJ1-1, with 7 bases aligning to TRBD1. The TCR was taken from a human donor in good health, serving as a control. Source material: sorted CD4+, CD8+, or CD8+CD57+ T cells (not recorded which) from PBMCs. The CDR3 DNA reads as TGTGCCAGCAGCTTAGCGCGGGGACAGTTTCATGAAGCTTTCTTT. This codes for CASSLARGQFHEAFF. Using reference TRBV11-2 and TRBJ1-1 for the parts outside the CDR3, the full variable domain is EAGVAQSPRYKIIEKRQSVAFWCNPISGHATLYWYQQILGQGPKLLIQFQNNGVVDDSQLPKDRFSAERLKGVDSTLKIQPAKLEDSAVYLCASSLARGQFHEAFFGQGTRLTVV.